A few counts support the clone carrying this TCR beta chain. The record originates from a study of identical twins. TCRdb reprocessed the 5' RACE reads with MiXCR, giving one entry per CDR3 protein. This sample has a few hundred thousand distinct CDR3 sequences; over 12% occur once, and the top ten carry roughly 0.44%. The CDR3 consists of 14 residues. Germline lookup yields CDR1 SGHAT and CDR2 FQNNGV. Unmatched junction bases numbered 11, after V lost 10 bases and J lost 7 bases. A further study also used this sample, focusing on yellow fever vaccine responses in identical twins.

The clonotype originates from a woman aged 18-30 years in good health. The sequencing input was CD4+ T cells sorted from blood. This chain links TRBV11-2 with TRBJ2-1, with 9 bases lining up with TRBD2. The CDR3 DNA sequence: TGTGCCACCCAGTTCGGACTAGCGAGGAATGAGCAGTTCTTC. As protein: CATQFGLARNEQFF. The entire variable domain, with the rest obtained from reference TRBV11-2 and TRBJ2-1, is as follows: EAGVAQSPRYKIIEKRQSVAFWCNPISGHATLYWYQQILGQGPKLLIQFQNNGVVDDSQLPKDRFSAERLKGVDSTLKIQPAKLEDSAVYLCATQFGLARNEQFFGPGTRLTVL.